The 7 T cell receptor beta chains given below trace back to one sample, sequenced in a study of blood T cell repertoires in COVID-19. Here immunoSEQ multiplex PCR was the method, and the copy in TCRdb shows in-frame clones only, minus some. The sample lists some 280,000 clones, around four fifths occurring once. The sample taken for sequencing was peripheral blood. The receptors were gathered from a woman aged 45-65 years with active or convalescent COVID-19.

The V gene is TRBV6-5, the J gene TRBJ1-6; 9 nucleotides agree with TRBD1. The CDR3 has 15 amino acids. CDR1 is MNHEY, CDR2 SVGAGI, per germline. Unmatched junction bases numbered 8, after V lost 1 base and J lost 13 bases. The CDR3 nucleotides read TGTGCCAGCAGTTACTACCGGGACAGGGTTGCTCCCCTCCACTTT. Translated: CASSYYRDRVAPLHF.

The chain joins TRBV5-4 to TRBJ1-1, with D hard to call. From germline, CDR1 is SGHNT and CDR2 YYREEE (reference sequence). The germline V and J ends were trimmed by 0 bases and 3 bases, with 6 bases remaining between them. There are 13 residues in the CDR3. CDR3 nucleotides: TGTGCCAGCAGCTTGGCCACGGACACTGAAGCTTTCTTT. This translates into CASSLATDTEAFF.

The rearrangement links TRBV19 to TRBJ2-3; 8 nucleotides match TRBD2. Trimming removed 1 base from V and 5 bases from J; junction bases left unmatched: 2. CDR1 and CDR2 (germline): LNHDA, SQIVND (reference sequence). The CDR3 covers 14 residues. The CDR3 spells CASSIGLAGDTQYF. The CDR3 nucleotides are TGTGCCAGTAGTATAGGGCTAGCGGGAGATACGCAGTATTTT.

This chain joins TRBV5-1 and TRBJ1-1; maybe TRBD1 (6 bases). V was shortened by 4 bases and J by 1 base, with 17 bases between the two germline ends. The CDR3 loop spans 16 amino acids. Germline loops: CDR1 SGHRS, CDR2 YFSETQ. The CDR3 sequence: CASSPGGTRRNTEAFF. The CDR3 nucleotides read TGCGCCAGCAGCCCGGGAGGGACAAGGCGGAACACTGAAGCTTTCTTT.

The V gene is TRBV7-2, the J gene TRBJ1-1; 7 bases map to TRBD1. Germline values: CDR1 SGHTA, CDR2 FQGNSA. The CDR3 is 14 amino acids. J gave up 3 bases and V 4 bases, and 5 bases lay outside the gene matches. Here the CDR3 DNA reads TGTGCCAGCAGCTCGGACAGGATCTACACTGAAGCTTTCTTT. It translates to CASSSDRIYTEAFF.

The CDR3 coding sequence is TGCGCCAGCAGCGAGCGGGTCCATGACACTGAAGCTTTCTTT. Translating gives CASSERVHDTEAFF. This chain uses TRBV5-1 with TRBJ1-1; D not resolved. Germline V gene data show CDR1 as SGHRS and CDR2 as YFSETQ. CDR3 length: 14 amino acids. Trimming took off 4 bases at V and 3 bases at J, with 13 bases between the two ends.

This chain uses TRBV4-2 with TRBJ2-5; D unresolved. This CDR3 region has 15 residues. Germline V gives CDR1 LGHNA, CDR2 YNFKEQ. V lost 1 base and J lost 3, with 12 bases in between. This CDR3 is CASSQGVGGEETQYF. CDR3 coding DNA: TGTGCCAGCAGCCAAGGGGTAGGCGGAGAAGAGACCCAGTACTTC.